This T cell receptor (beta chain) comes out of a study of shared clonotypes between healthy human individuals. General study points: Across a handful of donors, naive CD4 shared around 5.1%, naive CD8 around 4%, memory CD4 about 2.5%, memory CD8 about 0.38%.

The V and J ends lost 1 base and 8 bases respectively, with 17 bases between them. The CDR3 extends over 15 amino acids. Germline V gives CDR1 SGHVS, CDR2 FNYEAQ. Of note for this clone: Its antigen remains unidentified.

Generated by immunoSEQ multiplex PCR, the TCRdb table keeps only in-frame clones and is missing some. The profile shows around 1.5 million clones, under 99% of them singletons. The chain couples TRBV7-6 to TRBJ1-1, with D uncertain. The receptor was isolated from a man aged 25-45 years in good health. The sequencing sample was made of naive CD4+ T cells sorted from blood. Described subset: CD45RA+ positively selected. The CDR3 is CASSLVATNTVEAFF. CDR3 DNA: TGTGCCAGCAGCTTAGTTGCCACTAATACGGTGGAAGCTTTCTTT.